This T cell receptor (beta chain) appears in the sequencing data of a study of cytomegalovirus exposure and HLA in healthy donors (dated by TCRdb to 2016 to 2017). Regarding the study in general: According to an earlier analysis of around 600 of the donors, 150 million to 200 million T cells yielded approximately 120 million unique TCR beta sequences and less than 300 Gb of sequence data. In a later analysis, previously published TCR beta repertoires from 600 to 850 donors were re-analyzed and high-resolution HLA genotyping was added so that TCR occurrence patterns could be studied. Donor age, sex, ethnicity and CMV serostatus were compiled alongside the repertoire data. Using immunosequencing, the study profiled T cell repertoires from roughly 650 subjects and related those repertoires to cytomegalovirus serostatus. All discovery cohort repertoires had been generated using a single sequencing platform. Roughly 300 gigabases of sequencing data and approximately 80 million unique TCR sequences were included in an early release covering around 650 HLA-typed donors. To predict cytomegalovirus infection status, the study brought together high-throughput TCR immunosequencing, statistical association of individual TCRs with disease status, and machine learning. About five DR-DQ haplotypes were treated as single units for association and clustering because of strong linkage in the cohort. The aim of the study was to test whether cataloging public T cell receptors could identify signatures of past pathogen exposure. Rather than using new phenotypic data, the later analysis identified candidate immune exposures from TCR beta sequences and from how often those sequences occurred across donors. Among about 400 genotyped donors of the cohort, an average of around 250,000 unique TCR beta nucleotide sequences was sequenced per donor, of which 15% to 20% were non-productive. Along with the approximately 700-subject first cohort, a separate validation cohort of around 120 different subjects was used. HLA typing included class I and class II loci at four-digit resolution. In an earlier analysis of more than 550 of the donors, high-throughput TCR beta sequencing was used to judge whether each TCR beta V gene segment behaved as functional or pseudogenic. The number of typed donors differed by locus: roughly 620-630 for A, B, C, DRB1 and DQB1; approximately 520 for DQA1; 606 for DPA1; and some 450 for DPB1. The genetic ancestry cluster associated with self-reported Caucasian donors included around 76% of the roughly 400 genotyped donors. A later genetic analysis used genome-wide SNP genotypes for about 55% of the 666 donors, treating that subset as a discovery cohort. General findings and caveats noted by the study authors: The authors suggested that the approach could potentially be generalized to other disease states and immunological phenotypes. Presence/absence analyses assumed roughly uniform sequencing depth across donors, an assumption that may not hold. The study gave a list of about 150 TCR beta chains associated with cytomegalovirus. Only TCR beta chains were sequenced in this cohort, and the absence of alpha or paired-chain data limited detectable features. A cluster of highly shared sequence variants was judged likely to represent a technical artifact of the sequencing pipeline. At a false discovery rate of 0.05, a later analysis linked 16,951 TCR beta sequences to specific HLA alleles. Compared with the 666-donor mean, donors in an Asian-associated ancestry cluster had fewer N-insertions in productive TCRs, according to a later genetic analysis. In a later analysis, the rate of TCR association differed among HLA loci, with DRB1 alleles having the most associated TCRs and HLA-C alleles having the fewest. Assigning TCR associations to individual alleles was difficult when HLA alleles, especially DR and DQ, strongly co-occurred. In vitro tests confirmed that a few of the cytomegalovirus-associated TCR beta chains recognize cytomegalovirus antigens. A further reported finding was that TCR beta sequences accurately predicted the HLA-A and HLA-B alleles for most subjects in the first cohort. In an earlier analysis of about 600 of the donors, most TCR beta V segments appeared in productive rearrangements about 87% or about 30% of the time, broadly matching IMGT annotations. Most TCR sequences were seen in very few donors, while some public TCRs were found in many individuals. Because some donors lacked HLA typing at each locus, the association tests relied only on the typed subset. An association between a missense DCLRE1C variant and V-gene and J-gene trimming of TCR beta chains was found in a later genetic analysis and replicated in an independent cohort. In a later analysis, HLA-associated TCR beta chains were found to be more clonally expanded and to have lower generation probabilities than equally common non-associated chains. Correlated functional status among segregating V segments might reflect linkage disequilibrium, but an unknown experimental factor could not be ruled out. Because counts were too low, seventeen rarely observed V segments, including chromosome 9 orphons, were excluded from the earlier analysis of some 590 of the donors. In a later analysis, several top co-occurrence clusters were reported to appear linked to parvovirus B19, influenza, CMV and Epstein-Barr virus. Some IMGT-functional V segments, including TRBV6-2 and TRBV6-3, could not be distinguished by the 87-base-pair reads and were therefore excluded. A later analysis found that most CMV-associated TCR beta chains appeared HLA-restricted, with HLA associations seemingly driven largely by CMV exposure. Immune exposure information for the cohort was limited to CMV serostatus. In both the original and validation cohorts, the classifier was reported to diagnose cytomegalovirus status with high specificity and sensitivity.

The cohort comprised 666 healthy bone marrow donors. All cohort members were sampled while nominally healthy, although unrecorded immune exposures were likely present. The donor tested CMV seronegative, placing the donor among the 350 or so seronegative members of the cohort. A peripheral blood sample was collected from each donor, and TCR beta sequencing was performed on peripheral blood mononuclear cells. Genomic DNA extraction from the blood cell samples was performed with the Qiagen DNeasy Blood Extraction Kit. Cut back by 0 bases and 10 bases, the V and J ends lie 10 bases apart. The germline V gene provides CDR1 SGHDT and CDR2 YYEEEE. Reading from cysteine to phenylalanine, the CDR3 counts 12 amino acids. The kept DNA is CDR3 alone, 36 bases in frame from the first base. Notes on this clone: Its recognized antigen is unknown. No much larger clone exists at a distance of one base, and base qualities are not known.

Library preparation employed the immunoSEQ multiplex PCR assay. A mixture of 60 forward primers for TCR Vbeta segments and 13 reverse primers for TCR Jbeta segments was used in the multiplex PCR. Amplification of the CDR3 region of rearranged TCR beta genes was performed with a multiplex PCR assay on genomic DNA. The Illumina HiSeq System was used to sequence the amplified TCR beta libraries as 87-base-pair reads. In the source study's methods: A later analysis counted approximately 74 million unique TCR beta chains across the roughly 700 repertoires, and roughly 10 million of these chains were shared by at least two donors. To remove PCR and sequencing errors, raw reads were error-corrected and collapsed into unique sequences using a nearest-neighbor algorithm that merged closely related sequences. Alignment of CDR3 sequences to IMGT reference sequences was used to assign V, D and J gene segments. For a sequence to be retained, a match of at least six nucleotides to both a V gene segment and a J gene segment was required. Rearrangements were classified as productive when the CDR3 lacked stop codons and remained in frame with V and J, and all other rearrangements were classified as non-productive. CDR3 was defined by IMGT convention, running from the second conserved V-encoded cysteine to the conserved J-encoded phenylalanine. The earlier analysis of 587 of the donors excluded sequences that lacked an unambiguous match to a single V gene segment. An earlier analysis of 587 of the donors called V segments functional above 56.7% productive rearrangements and segregating when the between-donor standard deviation exceeded 5%. To diagnose cytomegalovirus status from the catalog of TCR beta chain sequences, a statistical classification framework was built. In a later analysis, V and J genes were assigned by comparing TCR nucleotide sequences against IMGT/GENE-DB human TR gene sequences. A later analysis assigned CDR3 sequences and most-parsimonious VDJ recombination scenarios with the TCRdist pipeline. A later analysis defined each TCR beta chain by its CDR3 amino acid sequence plus V-gene family, and excluded reads lacking a unique V-gene family. As a way to deal with suspected cross-contamination and a sequencing artifact, a later analysis dropped 450 to 700 nucleotide sequences that were highly shared and had low generation probability. A later analysis calculated a clonal expansion index for each public chain from normalized within-repertoire ranks of inferred template counts. Generation probabilities in a later analysis came from a VDJ recombination model fitted to out-of-frame rearrangements, and those results were checked against IGoR. In a later analysis, hypergeometric tests were used to score TCR-TCR, TCR-HLA and TCR-CMV co-occurrence, with a repertoire-size bias correction applied to TCR pairs. A later analysis estimated false discovery rates by permuting HLA or CMV assignments 20 times. In a later analysis, co-occurring TCRs were grouped using DBSCAN, with TCRdist sequence similarity added in when clustering inside HLA-allele-positive subsets. For co-occurrence clustering, repertoires with fewer than 30,000 or more than 120,000 public chains were excluded, along with a handful of repertoires with anomalous nucleotide sharing. Held by TCRdb, this immuneACCESS table contains in-frame sequences only and omits some clones. Under half of the omission traces to an unresolved V gene where checked; the cause of the rest is unknown. V, J and clone size reflect that table, while D and trimming were determined from the DNA. The sample contains about 140,000 clones, approximately 72% of them found a single time. The ten largest account for 6.5% of the sample.

The chain is assembled from TRBV5-6 and TRBJ2-5; the D gene is perhaps TRBD2, on 5 matching bases. What was sequenced was PBMCs. This clonotype was sampled from a woman aged 60-75 years in good health and CMV-seronegative. The CDR3 in this case is CASSLVLGDQYF. The sequenced DNA is TGTGCCAGCAGCTTGGTTTTGGGAGACCAGTACTTC.